These 18 T cell receptor beta chains originate from one sample sequenced in a study of Ad26.COV2.S vaccination and SARS-CoV-2 variants (dated by TCRdb to the early 2020s). Library preparation used the immunoSEQ multiplex PCR assay. Not all clones reach the TCRdb copy of this immuneACCESS table, which keeps in-frame sequences only. Checked studies attribute under half of the gap to unresolved V genes and leave the rest unexplained. This sample lists about 390,000 clones; approximately 91% were detected once. Approximately 3.7% of the sample is in the top ten clones. The label giving this sample's treatment or condition can be read as: about 20 received Ad26.COV2.S at low or high dose, single or two shots; 5 received placebo; per-sample allocation not given. For vaccine and placebo recipients, the sequenced repertoires came from samples collected on day 63 after the first injection. Sequencing used peripheral blood, obtained in a trial of Ad26.COV2.S vaccine versus placebo. The receptor set was obtained from a person aged 18-65 years who received the Ad26.COV2.S COVID-19 vaccine or a placebo.

The V and J genes are TRBV5-1 and TRBJ1-1; no firm D call. CDR1 is SGHRS and CDR2 is YFSETQ in the germline V gene. CDR3 size: 15 residues. Deletions cut 4 bases from V and 4 bases from J, with 17 bases between. The CDR3 is CASSPLRGRTTEAFF. The CDR3 DNA reads as TGCGCCAGCAGCCCCCTCCGGGGTAGAACCACTGAAGCTTTCTTT.

The CDR3 reads CASSKVDFWKQYF. Here the CDR3 DNA reads TGTGCCAGCAGCAAAGTTGACTTTTGGAAGCAGTACTTC. This rearrangement joins TRBV21-1 to TRBJ2-7; the listed D gene, TRBD2, was not tested against the DNA. TRBV21-1 is tagged as a pseudogene. There are 13 residues in the CDR3.

This chain joins TRBV30 and TRBJ1-2, with 12 bases that match TRBD1. Germline CDR1 GTSNPN, CDR2 SVGIG (reference sequence). Losses at the gene ends were 2 bases for V and 4 bases for J; bases not matched to a gene: 14. CDR3 length: 18 amino acids. The CDR3, as DNA: TGTGCCTGGAGTAAAAGGGGGGACAGGGGGCAACCGGTCTATGGCTACACCTTC. Its protein product is CAWSKRGDRGQPVYGYTF. Full variable domain (rest looked up from reference TRBV30 and TRBJ1-2): SQTIHQWPATLVQPVGSPLSLECTVEGTSNPNLYWYRQAAGRGLQLLFYSVGIGQISSEVPQNLSASRPQDRQFILSSKKLLLSDSGFYLCAWSKRGDRGQPVYGYTFGSGTRLTVV.

This chain connects TRBV2 to TRBJ1-2; D may be TRBD1 (5 bases). The V end lost 8 bases, the J end lost 8 bases, and 21 bases lay between the germline ends. The CDR3 extends over 14 amino acids. The germline V gene has CDR1 SNHLY and CDR2 FYNNEI. CDR3 DNA: TGTGCCAGCGCCAGGGATGCCCCGAAATCCGGCTACACCTTC. Amino acid sequence: CASARDAPKSGYTF.

This chain connects TRBV19 to TRBJ2-5; 9 positions agree with TRBD2. This CDR3 spans 15 amino acids. With 7 bases clipped from V and 5 bases from J, the junction kept 11 bases outside the gene matches. Germline V gene lookup returns CDR1 LNHDA and CDR2 SQIVND (reference sequence). CDR3 protein: CASTASGVRGETQYF. CDR3 bases: TGTGCCAGTACAGCTAGCGGGGTTCGGGGGGAGACCCAGTACTTC.

The V gene is TRBV7-6, the J gene TRBJ1-1; tentatively, D is TRBD1 (5 bases). The CDR3 extends over 14 amino acids. The ends were cut back, 2 bases at V and 4 bases at J, with 11 bases in the middle. Looked up from germline, CDR1 is SGHVS and CDR2 is FNYEAQ. For the CDR3, the DNA is TGTGCCAGCAGCTTAAAAGAAAGGGGCACTGAAGCTTTCTTT. Its protein product is CASSLKERGTEAFF.

The chain has TRBV10-3 and TRBJ2-2; D uncertain. This CDR3 contains 13 residues. Germline-derived CDR1 and CDR2 are ENHRY and SYGVKD. V shed 5 bases and J shed 0 bases, with 4 bases lying between them. The DNA of the CDR3 is TGTGCCATCAGTCAGACGAACACCGGGGAGCTGTTTTTT. Encoded protein: CAISQTNTGELFF.

This rearrangement joins TRBV15 to TRBJ2-2; D is unresolved. V lost 0 bases, J lost 5 bases, and 10 bases lay in between. The CDR3 runs to 15 residues. Germline V gene sequence: CDR1 LNHNV, CDR2 YYDKDF (reference sequence). CDR3 sequence reads: CATSRDRASTGELFF. CDR3 DNA sequence: TGTGCCACCAGCAGAGATCGGGCTTCAACCGGGGAGCTGTTTTTT.

The chain combines TRBV7-2 with TRBJ1-1; D gene ambiguous. CDR1 SGHTA and CDR2 FQGNSA come from the germline V gene. The ends were cut back, 4 bases at V and 8 bases at J, with 17 bases in the middle. The length of the CDR3 is 14 residues. CDR3 sequence (DNA): TGTGCCAGCAGCTCTAGGGTGGGTTACCGGGAAGCTTTCTTT. This translates into CASSSRVGYREAFF.

This clone was found once. The chain has TRBV27 and TRBJ2-7; D gene unclear. V was pared by 8 bases and J by 3 bases, with 11 bases between. CDR3 length: 12 residues. CDR1 and CDR2 from the germline V gene are MNHEY and SMNVEV (reference sequence). The chain's CDR3 is CASGVVVYEQYF. CDR3 DNA: TGTGCCAGCGGGGTAGTCGTCTACGAGCAGTACTTC.

This clone was detected only once. The chain employs TRBV9 and TRBJ2-2; possible D gene TRBD1, 6 bases. Germline assignment: CDR1 SGDLS and CDR2 YYNGEE. The CDR3 has 13 amino acids. V dropped 5 bases and J dropped 6 bases, with 11 bases sitting between them. The chain's CDR3 is CASSLGGSGELFF. In DNA form, the CDR3 reads TGTGCCAGCAGTTTAGGGGGATCCGGGGAGCTGTTTTTT. The full variable domain, its missing parts supplied by reference TRBV9 and TRBJ2-2, is DSGVTQTPKHLITATGQRVTLRCSPRSGDLSVYWYQQSLDQGLQFLIQYYNGEERAKGNILERFSAQQFPDLHSELNLSSLELGDSALYFCASSLGGSGELFFGEGSRLTVL.

As for this clone: One junction end disagrees with the germline gene, perhaps due to a read error. This chain joins TRBV7-9 and TRBJ2-5, with D uncertain. This CDR3 is 13 amino acids long. Germline V gene lookup returns CDR1 SEHNR and CDR2 FQNEAQ (reference sequence). CDR3 bases: TGTGCTAGCAGCCCCACCTTCCGAGAGACCCAGTACTTC. Encoded protein: CASSPTFRETQYF.

V usage is TRBV5-8 and J usage is TRBJ2-3; 9 nucleotides match TRBD2. The CDR3 has 16 residues. The V gene end was trimmed by 7 bases and the J gene end by 6 bases; junction bases not matched to a gene: 15. Germline CDR1 and CDR2: SGHTS and YDEGEE. CDR3: CASGLIAGARWDTQYF. CDR3 bases: TGTGCCAGCGGGCTCATAGCGGGGGCCCGCTGGGATACGCAGTATTTT.

V and J are TRBV18 and TRBJ1-4; D is perhaps TRBD1 (5 bases). The CDR3 covers 18 residues. Germline lookup yields CDR1 KGHSH and CDR2 LQKENI. V lost 0 bases and J lost 7, with 21 bases in between. The DNA for the CDR3 is TGTGCCAGCTCACCACCTACAGGAGGAATGCGGAAAGGTGAAAAACTGTTTTTT. Residues: CASSPPTGGMRKGEKLFF.

CDR3 sequence reads: CASSSVQGASTDTQYF. The CDR3 DNA sequence: TGCGCCAGCAGCTCGGTACAGGGGGCTAGCACAGATACGCAGTATTTT. This chain links TRBV5-1 with TRBJ2-3; 9 bases fit TRBD1. CDR1 is SGHRS and CDR2 is YFSETQ in the germline V gene. This CDR3 spans 16 amino acids. J was trimmed by 0 bases and V by 3 bases; bases with no gene match: 5.

The chain combines TRBV10-3 with TRBJ1-1, with a tentative D call TRBD1 (6 bases). This CDR3 is built from 14 residues. Trimming removed 3 bases from V and 0 bases from J, with 8 bases in between. Germline CDR1 reads ENHRY; CDR2 reads SYGVKD. CDR3 in amino acids: CAISDRGLNTEAFF. The CDR3 DNA is TGTGCCATCAGTGACAGGGGTCTGAACACTGAAGCTTTCTTT.

The gene calls are TRBV18 and TRBJ2-1, with 7 nucleotides matching TRBD1. CDR3 length: 14 residues. Germline CDR1 reads KGHSH; CDR2 reads LQKENI. Unmatched junction bases numbered 11, after V lost 4 bases and J lost 11 bases. The CDR3 bases are TGTGCCAGCTCACGGCTAGAGGGGGCGATGAAGCAGTTCTTC. Protein: CASSRLEGAMKQFF.

J is TRBJ1-1 and V is TRBV19; the D gene is possibly TRBD1 (5 bases). V gave up 5 bases and J gave up 5 bases, with 12 bases separating them. Germline-derived CDR1 and CDR2 are LNHDA and SQIVND (reference sequence). This CDR3 has 13 amino acids. The CDR3 protein is CASSPRWGTEAFF. The CDR3 DNA is TGTGCCAGTAGTCCTCGGTGGGGGACTGAAGCTTTCTTT.